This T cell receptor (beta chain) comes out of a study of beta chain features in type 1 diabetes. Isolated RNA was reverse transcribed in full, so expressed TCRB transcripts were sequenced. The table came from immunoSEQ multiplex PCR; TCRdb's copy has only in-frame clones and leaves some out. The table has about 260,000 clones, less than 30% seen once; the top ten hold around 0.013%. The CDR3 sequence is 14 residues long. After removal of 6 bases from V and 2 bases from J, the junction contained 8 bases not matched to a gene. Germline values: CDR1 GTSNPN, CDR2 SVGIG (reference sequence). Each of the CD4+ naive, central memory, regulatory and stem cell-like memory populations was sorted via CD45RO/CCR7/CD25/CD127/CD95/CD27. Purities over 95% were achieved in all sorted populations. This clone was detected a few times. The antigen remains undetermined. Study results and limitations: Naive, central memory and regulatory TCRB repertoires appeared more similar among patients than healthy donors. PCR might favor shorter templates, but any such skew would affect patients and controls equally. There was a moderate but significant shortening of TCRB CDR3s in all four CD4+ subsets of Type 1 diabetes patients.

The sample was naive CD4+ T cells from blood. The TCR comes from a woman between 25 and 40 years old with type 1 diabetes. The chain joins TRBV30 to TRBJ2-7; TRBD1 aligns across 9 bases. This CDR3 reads CACASDRGTYEQYF. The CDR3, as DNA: TGTGCCTGTGCGTCGGACAGGGGAACCTACGAGCAGTACTTC. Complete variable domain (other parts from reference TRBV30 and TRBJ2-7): SQTIHQWPATLVQPVGSPLSLECTVEGTSNPNLYWYRQAAGRGLQLLFYSVGIGQISSEVPQNLSASRPQDRQFILSSKKLLLSDSGFYLCACASDRGTYEQYFGPGTRLTVT.